This T cell receptor beta chain was sequenced during a study of blood T cell repertoires in COVID-19. Background on the study: Samples taken during acute and convalescent COVID-19 were collected in the United States, Italy and Spain.

Donors were grouped by their self-reported clinical history. Recovery among Cohort 3 donors was established by two negative PCRs, clearance, or symptom resolution. In germline, CDR1 is SGHVS, CDR2 FNYEAQ. J lost 2 bases, V lost 3 bases, and 9 bases had no gene match. The CDR3 has 16 residues. Profiled with immunoSEQ multiplex PCR; TCRdb holds only in-frame clones, not every one. There are over 250,000 clones in the sample; less than 90% occur only once, and approximately 3% lies in the top ten. The chain couples TRBV7-6 to TRBJ1-1; the match to TRBD1 covers 7 bases. The sequence came from a woman aged 45 to 65 who had recovered from COVID-19. Material for sequencing was PBMCs or T cells enriched from blood (not recorded which). The CDR3 spells CASSLFMTGTNTEAFF. CDR3 nucleotides: TGTGCCAGCAGCTTGTTTATGACAGGGACCAACACTGAAGCTTTCTTT. The whole variable domain, filled in from reference TRBV7-6 and TRBJ1-1, reads GAGVSQSPRYKVTKRGQDVALRCDPISGHVSLYWYRQALGQGPEFLTYFNYEAQQDKSGLPNDRFSAERPEGSISTLTIQRTEQRDSAMYRCASSLFMTGTNTEAFFGQGTRLTVV.